This T cell receptor beta chain was captured by sequencing in a study of cytomegalovirus exposure and HLA in healthy donors. Looking at the study overall: Inside one of the first data releases sat 75 million to 100 million unique TCRs taken from HLA-typed donors. Most genotyped donors, around 86% of about 400, had Caucasian-associated genetic ancestry.

Germline loops: CDR1 SGHKS, CDR2 YYEKEE (reference sequence). CDR3 length: 16 residues. The trim removed 4 bases at V and 0 bases at J, leaving 5 bases unmatched. PCR employed 60 Vbeta and 13 Jbeta primers. Measured with immunoSEQ multiplex PCR; TCRdb has only the in-frame clones, and not every one. The table counts around 140,000 clones; about 2.2% lies in the top ten. Sequenced material: PBMCs. The receptor comes from a woman between 18 and 29 years old in good health and CMV-seronegative. The rearrangement links TRBV5-5 to TRBJ2-2, with 8 bases lining up with TRBD1. CDR3 in amino acids: CASSQTGATNTGELFF. In DNA form, the CDR3 reads TGTGCCAGCAGCCAGACAGGGGCGACGAACACCGGGGAGCTGTTTTTT.